Here is one T cell receptor beta chain with its context. The sample has other DNA sequences that encode this CDR3 too. Original methodology: From reference gene primer amplification, estimates of nucleated cell counts were derived. Clones were sequenced by immunoSEQ multiplex PCR, and TCRdb holds only the in-frame ones, with some missing. That table gives V, J and clone size, and the DNA gave D and trimming. The table records approximately 230,000 clones, 88% of them present only once. The CDR3 length is 14 residues. In germline, CDR1 is SGHNT, CDR2 YYREEE (reference sequence). With 0 bases removed from V and 2 bases from J, the gap between germline ends came to 8 bases. These data belong to a study of blood T cell repertoires in COVID-19. Study context: From T cells, B-cell-depleted T cells, or PBMCs came the material, which was cDNA or gDNA.

The chain combines TRBV5-4 with TRBJ2-5; possible D gene TRBD2, 6 bases. Sequencing input: peripheral blood. This TCR was recovered from an elderly man with acute or convalescent COVID-19. DNA of the CDR3: TGTGCCAGCAGCTTGGCGGGAGTACAAGAGACCCAGTACTTC. Translated: CASSLAGVQETQYF.